Detailed here is one T cell receptor beta chain. Germline V gene sequence: CDR1 SGHDT, CDR2 YYEEEE. V was pared by 4 bases and J by 8 bases, with 6 bases of the junction left unmatched. This CDR3 is 13 amino acids long. These data originate in a study of cytomegalovirus exposure and HLA in healthy donors. PCR was performed using 60 Vbeta and 13 Jbeta primers. Assay: immunoSEQ multiplex PCR; the TCRdb copy retains only in-frame clones and omits some. The sample shows tens of thousands of clones, 80% of them seen only once. The chain uses TRBV5-6 and TRBJ2-1; TRBD1 matches at 7 bases. The origin of this receptor is a man aged 50 to 60 in good health and CMV-seropositive. What was sequenced was PBMCs. The chain's CDR3 is CASSGDRAYEQFF. The CDR3 nucleotides are TGTGCCAGCAGCGGCGACAGGGCCTATGAGCAGTTCTTC.